Listed below are T cell receptor beta chains from one sample, sequenced in a study of T-cell memory formation after mild COVID-19. MiXCR, applied by TCRdb to the 5' RACE reads, yields one record per CDR3 protein. The sample has hundreds of thousands of distinct CDR3 sequences, roughly 15% seen once. Sample: PBMCs or a T cell subset sorted from them (not recorded which). These receptors all come from a man aged 18 to 30 who had mild COVID-19 (a few samples of this study predate the infection). Cell type and time point are not known. Each CDR3 is given with its conserved first and last residue. The D gene is left open where the match is weak. Only part of the rows carry a size: once, few, many, or a class if the clone is expanded.

TRBD1 | TRBJ2-7 | . | TRBV7-7 | CASSSGTGGSYEQYF | TGTGCCAGCAGCTCAGGGACAGGGGGCTCCTACGAGCAGTACTTC
TRBD2 | TRBJ2-1 | . | TRBV19 | CASSALAGGTEQFF | TGTGCCAGTAGTGCGCTAGCGGGGGGCACGGAGCAGTTCTTC
TRBD2 | TRBJ2-5 | . | TRBV7-9 | CASSLRGDYLQETQYF | TGTGCCAGCAGCTTGCGGGGGGACTACCTCCAAGAGACCCAGTACTTC
. | TRBJ1-4 | . | TRBV30 | CAWATGLEPHF | TGTGCCTGGGCGACAGGTCTGGAACCTCATTTT
. | TRBJ1-2 | . | TRBV20-1 | CSARRAEISNYGYTF | TGCAGTGCGAGACGGGCAGAAATCTCTAACTATGGCTACACCTTC
. | TRBJ2-3 | . | TRBV12-3/TRBV12-4 | CASSLEGGTDTQYF | TGTGCCAGCAGTTTAGAGGGGGGTACAGATACGCAGTATTTT
. | TRBJ2-2 | few | TRBV11-1 | CASSAGPGELFF | TGTGCCAGCAGCGCGGGGCCCGGGGAGCTGTTTTTT
. | TRBJ2-2 | . | TRBV2 | CASSDRFRAGELFF | TGTGCCAGCAGTGACAGGTTTCGGGCCGGGGAGCTGTTTTTT
. | TRBJ2-3 | few | TRBV14 | CASSQDTAGTQYF | TGTGCCAGCAGCCAAGATACCGCCGGAACGCAGTATTTT
. | TRBJ2-5 | many | TRBV11-2 | CASSAQGIETQYF | TGTGCCAGCAGCGCCCAGGGAATCGAGACCCAGTACTTC
TRBD2 | TRBJ2-1 | few | TRBV12-3/TRBV12-4 | CASSLIAGGYNEQFF | TGTGCCAGCAGTTTGATAGCGGGGGGGTATAATGAGCAGTTCTTC
. | TRBJ2-3 | few | TRBV12-3/TRBV12-4 | CASTLGPGRRTDTQYF | TGTGCCAGCACCCTCGGACCGGGACGTCGGACGGATACGCAGTATTTT
. | TRBJ1-5 | few | TRBV20-1 | CSARDGPGENQPQHF | TGCAGTGCTAGAGATGGTCCGGGCGAGAATCAGCCCCAGCATTTT
. | TRBJ1-2 | few | TRBV11-2 | CASTPGYYGYTF | TGTGCCAGCACCCCAGGGTACTATGGCTACACCTTC
. | TRBJ1-1 | . | TRBV7-9 | CASSLEGRGTEAFF | TGTGCCAGCAGCTTAGAGGGGAGAGGGACTGAAGCTTTCTTT
. | TRBJ2-3 | . | TRBV6-5 | CASSYQGLGDTQYF | TGTGCCAGCAGTTACCAGGGTTTAGGAGATACGCAGTATTTT
. | TRBJ1-6 | few | TRBV11-2 | CASKRAFNNSPLHF | TGTGCCAGCAAGAGGGCCTTCAATAATTCACCCCTCCACTTT
TRBD1 | TRBJ1-1 | many | TRBV7-9 | CASSYRGENTEAFF | TGTGCCAGCAGCTACAGGGGTGAGAACACTGAAGCTTTCTTT
. | TRBJ2-5 | . | TRBV4-1 | CASSQGPGGRFQETQYF | TGCGCCAGCAGCCAAGGTCCTGGCGGGCGATTCCAAGAGACCCAGTACTTC
. | TRBJ2-5 | . | TRBV4-1 | CASSQEDRGLETQYF | TGCGCCAGCAGCCAAGAAGATAGGGGGTTGGAGACCCAGTACTTC
. | TRBJ1-6 | few | TRBV2 | CASSHQSDNSPLHF | TGTGCCAGCAGTCATCAGTCGGATAATTCACCCCTCCACTTT
. | TRBJ1-3 | few | TRBV20-1 | CSATGSGNTIYF | TGCAGTGCCACGGGGTCGGGAAACACCATATATTTT
TRBD1 | TRBJ1-2 | . | TRBV20-1 | CSARDRTRYGYTF | TGCAGTGCGAGGGACAGGACCCGCTATGGCTACACCTTC
TRBD1 | TRBJ1-6 | . | TRBV12-3/TRBV12-4 | CASSPRRGQGPTPLHF | TGTGCCAGCAGTCCCCGGCGGGGACAGGGTCCGACACCCCTCCACTTT
. | TRBJ1-4 | . | TRBV20-1 | CSARPPGVRANEKLFF | TGCAGTGCTAGACCCCCGGGGGTCAGGGCGAATGAAAAACTGTTTTTT
. | TRBJ2-1 | . | TRBV15 | CATSRDGHEQFF | TGTGCCACCAGCAGAGATGGTCATGAGCAGTTCTTC
TRBD1 | TRBJ2-7 | . | TRBV2 | CASSEQGAGYEQYF | TGTGCCAGCAGTGAACAGGGGGCTGGCTACGAGCAGTACTTC
. | TRBJ1-2 | few | TRBV12-5 | CASGLRRGYTF | TGTGCTAGTGGTTTGAGACGTGGCTACACCTTC
TRBD2 | TRBJ2-3 | . | TRBV7-9 | CASSLSAGGPDTQYF | TGTGCCAGCAGCTTAAGTGCGGGGGGCCCAGATACGCAGTATTTT
. | TRBJ2-4 | few | TRBV5-6 | CASSFENIQYF | TGTGCCAGCAGTTTCGAAAACATTCAGTACTTC
. | TRBJ2-1 | many | TRBV7-2 | CASSLVRRGNEQFF | TGTGCCAGCAGCTTAGTTCGGCGGGGAAATGAGCAGTTCTTC
TRBD1 | TRBJ2-1 | many | TRBV5-1 | CASSFTGTEVNEQFF | TGCGCCAGCAGCTTCACCGGGACAGAGGTTAATGAGCAGTTCTTC
. | TRBJ1-5 | . | TRBV6-6 | CASSQHWGPLRPGNQPQHF | TGTGCCAGCAGCCAACACTGGGGTCCCCTCAGGCCGGGCAATCAGCCCCAGCATTTT
. | TRBJ1-2 | . | TRBV12-3/TRBV12-4 | CASRFQGSGGYTF | TGTGCCAGCAGATTCCAGGGCAGTGGGGGCTACACCTTC
. | TRBJ1-5 | . | TRBV18 | CASSPPGDQPQHF | TGTGCCAGCTCACCACCGGGGGATCAGCCCCAGCATTTT
. | TRBJ2-3 | many | TRBV27 | CASSLEGGPWLGDTQYF | TGTGCCAGCAGTTTGGAGGGCGGTCCCTGGTTGGGGGATACGCAGTATTTT
. | TRBJ2-1 | few | TRBV11-1 | CASSLGTGPYNEQFF | TGTGCCAGCAGCTTAGGGACGGGGCCCTACAATGAGCAGTTCTTC
. | TRBJ1-2 | . | TRBV19 | CATSQASGYTF | TGTGCCACCTCACAAGCCAGTGGCTACACCTTC
. | TRBJ2-3 | few | TRBV7-9 | CASSFGRGTDTQYF | TGTGCCAGCAGCTTCGGTCGGGGCACAGATACGCAGTATTTT
. | TRBJ2-1 | many | TRBV24-1 | CATSDYSSYNEQFF | TGTGCCACCAGCGACTATAGCTCCTACAATGAGCAGTTCTTC
TRBD2 | TRBJ2-3 | . | TRBV7-6 | CATTAFGGAQDTQYF | TGTGCCACCACAGCCTTCGGGGGGGCTCAAGATACGCAGTATTTT
. | TRBJ2-1 | . | TRBV28 | CASSLLTGQFF | TGTGCCAGCAGTTTACTGACAGGGCAGTTCTTC
. | TRBJ2-7 | few | TRBV4-3 | CASSQDSRGLEQYF | TGCGCCAGCAGCCAAGATAGTCGGGGCCTCGAGCAGTACTTC
. | TRBJ2-3 | . | TRBV5-1 | CASSLIPGASTDTQYF | TGCGCCAGCAGCTTGATACCGGGGGCTAGCACAGATACGCAGTATTTT
. | TRBJ1-3 | . | TRBV7-9 | CASSPRQFYGSGNTIYF | TGTGCCAGCAGCCCCCGGCAGTTTTATGGCTCTGGAAACACCATATATTTT
. | TRBJ2-3 | . | TRBV5-6 | CASSRTFNSDTQYF | TGTGCCAGCAGCCGGACATTTAATTCGGATACGCAGTATTTT
. | TRBJ1-5 | few | TRBV7-9 | CASSLQRALQPQHF | TGTGCCAGCAGTCTTCAGAGGGCCCTTCAGCCCCAGCATTTT
. | TRBJ1-2 | . | TRBV18 | CASSRAPEGDGYTF | TGTGCCAGCTCACGCGCACCGGAGGGTGATGGCTACACCTTC
TRBD2 | TRBJ2-3 | few | TRBV12-3/TRBV12-4 | CASIPRTAIPGLAGGRTDTQYF | TGTGCCAGCATCCCCCGGACAGCGATTCCGGGACTAGCGGGGGGGCGGACAGATACGCAGTATTTT
. | TRBJ1-4 | . | TRBV12-3/TRBV12-4 | CASRVETQEKLFF | TGTGCCAGCAGGGTAGAGACTCAGGAAAAACTGTTTTTT
. | TRBJ2-3 | . | TRBV5-4 | CASSLRVSLTDTQYF | TGTGCCAGCAGCTTGCGCGTGTCCCTCACAGATACGCAGTATTTT
. | TRBJ2-6 | few | TRBV6-5 | CASSSVDRSGANVLTF | TGTGCCAGCAGTTCCGTCGACAGATCTGGGGCCAACGTCCTGACTTTC
. | TRBJ2-2 | few | TRBV5-1 | CASQRGTNTGELFF | TGCGCCAGCCAAAGGGGGACGAACACCGGGGAGCTGTTTTTT
. | TRBJ2-3 | . | TRBV5-1 | CASSLRRDTDTQYF | TGCGCCAGCAGCTTGCGACGGGACACAGATACGCAGTATTTT
. | TRBJ2-7 | few | TRBV2 | CASRRERRPQEYEQYF | TGTGCCAGCAGAAGGGAAAGGCGACCTCAAGAGTACGAGCAGTACTTC
. | TRBJ2-1 | . | TRBV24-1 | CATGRGGTNNEQFF | TGTGCCACCGGGAGGGGGGGGACCAACAATGAGCAGTTCTTC
. | TRBJ2-3 | few | TRBV5-4 | CASSTGGPRPDTQYF | TGTGCCAGCAGCACCGGGGGCCCCAGGCCAGATACGCAGTATTTT